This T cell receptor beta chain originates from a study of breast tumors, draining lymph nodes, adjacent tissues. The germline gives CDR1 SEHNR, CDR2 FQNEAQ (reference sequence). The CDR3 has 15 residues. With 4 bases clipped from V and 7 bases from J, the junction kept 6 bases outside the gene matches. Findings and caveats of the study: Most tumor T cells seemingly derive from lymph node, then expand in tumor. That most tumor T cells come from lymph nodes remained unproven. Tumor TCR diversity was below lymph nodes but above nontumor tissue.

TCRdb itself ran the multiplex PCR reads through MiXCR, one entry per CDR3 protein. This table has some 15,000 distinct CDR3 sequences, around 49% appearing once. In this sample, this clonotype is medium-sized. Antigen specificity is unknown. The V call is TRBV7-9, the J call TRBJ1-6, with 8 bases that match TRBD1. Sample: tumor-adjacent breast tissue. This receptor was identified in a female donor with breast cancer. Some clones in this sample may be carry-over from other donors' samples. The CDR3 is CASSSGQGLNSPLHF. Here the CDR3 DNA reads TGTGCCAGCAGCTCCGGACAGGGCCTAAATTCACCCCTCCACTTT.